Sequencing of this T cell receptor (beta chain) was carried out in a study of shared clonotypes between healthy human individuals. General study points: Generation probabilities were higher for clonotypes shared across all four sorted-subset donors than for unshared ones.

Sequenced by immunoSEQ multiplex PCR; TCRdb stores in-frame clones only, minus some. In the table there are approximately 2,000,000 clones, around 93% of which are singletons. The authors divided CD4+ cells into CD45RA+ naive and CD45RA-negative memory subsets. With regard to this clone: Its target is not known.

The V end was cut by 7 bases, the J end by 0 bases, with 7 bases between. Germline V lookup: CDR1 MNHNY, CDR2 SVGAGI (reference sequence). The CDR3 is made up of 12 amino acids. The material sequenced was naive CD4+ T cells from PBMCs. Subset: CD45RA+ positively selected. The chain is built from TRBV6-6 and TRBJ2-7, with D perhaps TRBD2 (6 bases). This sequence was found in a man younger than 35 in good health. Some clones in this sample may be carry-over from other donors' samples. In nucleotides, the CDR3 is TGTGCCAGCACCGGGAGCTCCTACGAGCAGTACTTC. Its protein product is CASTGSSYEQYF.